Below are 7 T cell receptor beta chains sequenced from a single sample in a study of blood T cell repertoires in COVID-19. Measured with immunoSEQ multiplex PCR; TCRdb has only the in-frame clones, and not every one. The table has roughly 70,000 clones, roughly 73% seen once. Sequences were obtained from peripheral blood. These receptors were taken from a woman aged 55-75 years with acute or convalescent COVID-19.

The chain recombines TRBV9 with TRBJ2-3, with D perhaps matching TRBD1 (6 bases). There are 14 residues in the CDR3. Germline V gene lookup returns CDR1 SGDLS and CDR2 YYNGEE. The V and J ends lost 4 bases and 10 bases respectively, with 19 bases between them. The CDR3 DNA reads as TGTGCCAGCAGCTACCGACAGGAGGAAGGTCCGCAGTATTTT. This codes for CASSYRQEEGPQYF.

The rearrangement joins TRBV27 to TRBJ1-1, with 7 bases fitting TRBD1. The CDR3 spans 17 residues. The V and J ends lost 2 bases and 3 bases, in that order; junction bases with no gene match: 12. Germline V gene lookup returns CDR1 MNHEY and CDR2 SMNVEV (reference sequence). The DNA of the CDR3 is TGTGCCAGCAGTTTAGGCCTTGAGGGGGCGCGGGACACTGAAGCTTTCTTT. Its protein product is CASSLGLEGARDTEAFF.

The chain has TRBV21-1 and TRBJ2-3; TRBD2, the D gene given by the table, was not confirmed from the DNA. TRBV21-1 is annotated as a pseudogene. This CDR3 has 18 amino acids. The CDR3 here is CASSKATSGGPSTDTQYF. The DNA for the CDR3 is TGTGCCAGCAGCAAAGCGACTAGCGGGGGACCTAGCACAGATACGCAGTATTTT.

This clone has only a few counts. The V call is TRBV6-1, the J call TRBJ2-5, with 13 bases identical to TRBD2. Trimming at V came to 4 bases and at J to 3 bases, leaving 5 bases not matched to a gene. The CDR3 is 16 amino acids. Germline V gene data show CDR1 as MNHNS and CDR2 as SASEGT. CDR3 loop: CASSALTSGGEETQYF. In DNA, the CDR3 is TGTGCCAGCAGTGCCTTAACTAGCGGGGGGGAAGAGACCCAGTACTTC.

The chain employs TRBV21-1 and TRBJ1-5. TRBV21-1 is labeled a pseudogene. The CDR3 has 13 residues. Here the CDR3 reads CASSSRRVQPQHF. CDR3 bases: TGTGCCAGCAGCTCCCGTCGGGTTCAGCCCCAGCATTTT.

V usage is TRBV27 and J usage is TRBJ2-1; the D is unclear. Germline loops: CDR1 MNHEY, CDR2 SMNVEV (reference sequence). The CDR3 sequence is 13 residues long. V lost 8 bases and J 6 bases, leaving 14 bases between the germline ends. The CDR3 here is CASLGWLGNEQFF. As DNA, the CDR3 is TGTGCCAGCCTAGGTTGGTTGGGCAATGAGCAGTTCTTC.

V and J are TRBV30 and TRBJ1-3; D remains unclear. CDR1 and CDR2 (germline): GTSNPN, SVGIG (reference sequence). Trimming removed 5 bases at V and 1 base at J, with 9 bases between. The CDR3 consists of 13 residues. The CDR3 DNA is TGTGCCTGGGACCCGAGATCTGGAAACACCATATATTTT. Translation gives CAWDPRSGNTIYF.